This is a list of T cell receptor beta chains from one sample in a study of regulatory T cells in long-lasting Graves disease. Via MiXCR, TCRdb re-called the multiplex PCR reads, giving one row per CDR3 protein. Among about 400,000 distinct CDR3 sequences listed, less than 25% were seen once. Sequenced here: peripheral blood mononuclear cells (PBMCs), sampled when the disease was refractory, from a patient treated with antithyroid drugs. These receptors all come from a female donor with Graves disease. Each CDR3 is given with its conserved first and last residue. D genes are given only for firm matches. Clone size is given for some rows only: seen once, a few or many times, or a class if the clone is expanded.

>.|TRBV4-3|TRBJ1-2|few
TGCGCCAGCAGCCAGATGAGTGGGTATGGCTACACCTTC
CASSQMSGYGYTF
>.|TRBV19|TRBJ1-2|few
TGTGCCAGTAGTATAGAATCGGGGAGCTACACCTTC
CASSIESGSYTF
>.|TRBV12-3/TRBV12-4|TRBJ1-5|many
TGTGCCAGCAGTCGCCGAGGACAGATTAAAGATAGCAATCAGCCCCAGCATTTT
CASSRRGQIKDSNQPQHF
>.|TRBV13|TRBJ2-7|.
TGTGCCAGCAGCTCCCCGACTGACTACGAGCAGTACTTC
CASSSPTDYEQYF
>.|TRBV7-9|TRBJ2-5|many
TGTGCCAGCAGCTTACTGGGCTCGGGGGAGACCCAGTACTTC
CASSLLGSGETQYF
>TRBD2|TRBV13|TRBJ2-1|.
TGTGCCAGCAGCTTAGTGCTAGCGGGACCACGATCCAATGAGCAGTTCTTC
CASSLVLAGPRSNEQFF
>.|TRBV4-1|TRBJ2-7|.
TGCGCCAGCAGCCAAGAAAAGCGTGGCCCCGGGGGCTACGAGCAGTACTTC
CASSQEKRGPGGYEQYF
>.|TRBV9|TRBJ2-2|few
TGTGCCAGCAGCAATACAGGCAGGGGGGTCACCGGGGAGCTGTTTTTT
CASSNTGRGVTGELFF
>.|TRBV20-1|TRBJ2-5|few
TGCAGTGCCACCAGAGTGTCCCAGTACTTC
CSATRVSQYF
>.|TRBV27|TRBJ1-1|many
TGTGCCAGCAGTTTAAGCACAGGGCTGAACACTGAAGCTTTCTTT
CASSLSTGLNTEAFF
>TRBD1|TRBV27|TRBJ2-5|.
TGTGCCAGCAGTTTGGGGACAGACGGAAGGGAGACCCAGTACTTC
CASSLGTDGRETQYF
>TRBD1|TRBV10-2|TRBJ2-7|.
TGCGCCAGCATGCGGACAGGGGCCGAGCAGTACTTC
CASMRTGAEQYF
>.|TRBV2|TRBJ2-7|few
TGTGCCAGCAGCCCTGGTCCTCGGGTGCAGTACTTC
CASSPGPRVQYF
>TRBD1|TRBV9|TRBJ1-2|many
TGTGCCAGCAGCGTAGATCAGGGGGCTTCTAGTGGCTACACCTTC
CASSVDQGASSGYTF
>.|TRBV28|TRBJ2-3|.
TGTGCCAGCAGTTTCTCCTTAACAGGGTTATCAGATACGCAGTATTTT
CASSFSLTGLSDTQYF
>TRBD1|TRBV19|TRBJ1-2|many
TGTGCCAGTAGTGCGGGCAGGGGGCTTGGCTACACCTTC
CASSAGRGLGYTF
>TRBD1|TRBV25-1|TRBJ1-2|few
TGTGCCAGCAGTGACCCACAGGGGTCTAACTATGGCTACACCTTC
CASSDPQGSNYGYTF
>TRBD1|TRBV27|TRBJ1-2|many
TGTGCCAGCAGCCCTACAGGGGGAAACTATGGCTACACCTTC
CASSPTGGNYGYTF